This T cell receptor (beta chain) is drawn from a study of blood T cell repertoires in COVID-19. With 0 bases clipped from V and 8 bases from J, the junction kept 4 bases outside the gene matches. Germline V gene sequence: CDR1 SGHNT, CDR2 YYREEE (reference sequence). This CDR3 is 15 amino acids long. Original processing methods: Scientists estimated how many nucleated cells there were by amplifying reference gene primers. The assay was immunoSEQ multiplex PCR, and TCRdb's table has in-frame clones only and misses some. V, J and clone size are taken as reported in that table, and D and trimming were inferred from the DNA itself. The sample contains over 100,000 clones, 75% to 85% of which appear only once.

The chain combines TRBV5-4 with TRBJ2-4; 11 nucleotides match TRBD2. The specimen sequenced was peripheral blood. The sequence derives from a woman older than 75 with acute or convalescent COVID-19. The CDR3 region has the DNA TGTGCCAGCAGCTTGGTAACTAGCGGGAGTGACATTCAGTACTTC. Translating gives CASSLVTSGSDIQYF.